This T cell receptor beta chain was captured by sequencing in a study of blood T cell repertoires in COVID-19. As for the study in general: The analysed material was cDNA or gDNA that came from T cells, B-cell-depleted T cells, or PBMCs.

Source study methods: From reference gene primer amplification, estimates of nucleated cell counts were derived. Some clones are missing from TCRdb's copy, which holds only in-frame ones; the method was immunoSEQ multiplex PCR. Clone size and V and J calls were adopted from that table, with D and trimming inferred from the DNA. Of around 330,000 clones in the sample, about nine tenths are singletons; the top ten hold over 4%. V was clipped by 3 bases and J by 1 base; unmatched bases: 0. The V gene's germline CDR1 is GTSNPN and CDR2 SVGIG (reference sequence). The CDR3 has 13 residues. Recruitment covered about two dozen US areas and drew participants whose ages spanned roughly 18 to 89 years.

Sequenced material: PBMCs or T cells enriched from blood (not recorded which). This TCR was recovered from a man aged 60-69 years who had recovered from COVID-19. The chain combines TRBV30 with TRBJ1-1, with 9 bases identical to TRBD1. CDR3 bases: TGTGCCTGGAGGGGACAGGGGAACACTGAAGCTTTCTTT. Translating it yields CAWRGQGNTEAFF.